The sequence of this T cell receptor beta chain was determined in a study of cytomegalovirus exposure and HLA in healthy donors (dated by TCRdb to about 2017). A note on the overall study: A later analysis indicated that the 110 or so validation repertoires were generated on the platform also employed for the roughly 730 repertoires of the first cohort. The aim of the study was to test whether cataloging public T cell receptors could identify signatures of past pathogen exposure. Along with the approximately 670-subject first cohort, a separate validation cohort of 120 different subjects was used. The study combined high-throughput TCR immunosequencing, statistical association of individual TCRs with disease status, and machine learning to predict cytomegalovirus infection status.

The library was produced with the immunoSEQ multiplex PCR assay. For the original study's pipeline: To diagnose cytomegalovirus status from the catalog of TCR beta chain sequences, a statistical classification framework was built. Imported from immuneACCESS, the table was reduced by TCRdb to in-frame sequences with V and J called. These copies leave out some clones; in studies compared against another copy, an unresolved V gene accounts for under half, and the cause of the remainder is not known. From that table come the V and J calls and clone size; the DNA was used to work out D and trimming. This sample holds around 150,000 clones; nearly 90% were observed only once. Together, the top ten hold 4.2% of the sample. A single count supports this clone. Its antigen specificity is not known. No base quality values were provided; no much bigger clone lies one nucleotide off. Distinct nucleotide sequences in the sample also encode this CDR3.

Results the study describes overall, beyond this receptor: Cytomegalovirus status was reported to be diagnosed by the classifier with high specificity and sensitivity in both the original and validation cohorts. Three of the identified cytomegalovirus-associated TCR beta chains were confirmed in vitro to be specific for cytomegalovirus antigens. The study listed 170 or so TCR beta chains as associated with cytomegalovirus. The validation cohort had no HLA typing available for a later analysis, so co-occurrence within that cohort was assessed over all 130 or so repertoires. A later analysis found that TCRs clustered in the first cohort also tended to co-occur in the 100 to 150 validation repertoires, with more than 90% of cluster scores above 0. Most TCR sequences were seen in very few donors, while some public TCRs were found in many individuals. The authors suggested that the approach could potentially be generalized to other disease states and immunological phenotypes.

V loses 1 base at its end and J loses 3 bases; junction bases beyond the gene matches: 0. CDR1 and CDR2 are read off the germline V gene as SGHVS and FNYEAQ. The CDR3, from cysteine to phenylalanine, totals 15 residues. Just CDR3 DNA is preserved here, 45 bases in frame from base 1. Separate from the approximately 670-subject first cohort, the validation cohort of about 110 subjects was the group to which the donors belonged. The material sequenced was PBMCs. This TCR was recovered from a man aged 18 to 29 in good health and CMV-seropositive. This receptor chain uses TRBV7-6 and TRBJ2-7; 13 bases in between match TRBD2. The DNA sequence is given as TGTGCCAGCAGCTTAGGGACTAGCGGGAGCTACGAGCAGTACTTC. It specifies CASSLGTSGSYEQYF.